Reported below is one T cell receptor (beta chain). Its target is unknown. The data were taken from a study of blood T cells in healthy people across ages. Findings and caveats of the study: Higher naive T cell percentage went strongly together with higher TCR beta diversity. A conclusive naive versus antigen-experienced comparison was prevented by the unsorted PBMCs.

Isolation recovered at least 7 million PBMCs from every sample. Sample-barcoded 5' priming and a J-beta primer mix drove a second PCR of about 6 to 11 cycles. The authors tagged each cDNA molecule using a template-switch adaptor with 12 random nucleotides. TCRdb called the 5' RACE reads again in MiXCR, with one record for every CDR3 protein. This sample has about 670,000 distinct CDR3 sequences; about 51% occur once, and the top ten carry approximately 12%. Sequences were obtained from blood. This TCR was sampled from an elderly woman in good health.

DNA of the CDR3: TGCGCCAGCAGTTCTGGATTGGGGATTACTGAAGCTTTCTTT. Its protein product is CASSSGLGITEAFF. This chain uses TRBV5-1 with TRBJ1-1, with no clear D. Trimming removed 5 bases from V and 5 bases from J, with 16 bases in between. This CDR3 region has 14 residues. Germline V gene data show CDR1 as SGHRS and CDR2 as YFSETQ.